Sequencing of this T cell receptor (beta chain) was carried out in a study of blood T cell repertoires in COVID-19. Looking at the study overall: Italy, Spain and the United States were the sources of the convalescent and acute COVID-19 samples.

The data were produced by immunoSEQ multiplex PCR, yet TCRdb's version contains in-frame clones alone and is incomplete. This sample has tens of thousands of clones, with about three quarters found just once. This CDR3 is 13 amino acids long. J was trimmed by 6 bases and V by 8 bases; bases with no gene match: 10. The germline CDR1 and CDR2 sequences are SGHVS and FQNEAQ. Material for sequencing was peripheral blood. The TCR was taken from a middle-aged man with active or convalescent COVID-19. The rearrangement joins TRBV7-8 to TRBJ2-7, with 7 bases identical to TRBD2. The CDR3 spells CASFGGTNSEQYF. The CDR3 DNA sequence: TGTGCCAGCTTCGGCGGGACTAATAGCGAGCAGTACTTC. The entire variable domain, with the rest obtained from reference TRBV7-8 and TRBJ2-7, is as follows: GAGVSQSPRYKVAKRGQDVALRCDPISGHVSLFWYQQALGQGPEFLTYFQNEAQLDKSGLPSDRFFAERPEGSVSTLKIQRTQQEDSAVYLCASFGGTNSEQYFGPGTRLTVT.